Listed below are T cell receptor beta chains from one sample, sequenced in a study of cytomegalovirus exposure and HLA in healthy donors. The repertoire was sequenced with immunoSEQ multiplex PCR; TCRdb's copy has only in-frame clones and lacks some. This table holds 110,000 to 150,000 clones, more than 70% found once. Sequenced material: PBMCs. The receptors were gathered from a man in his forties in good health and CMV-seronegative. Each CDR3 is given with its conserved first and last residue.

TRBV4-3	TRBJ1-1	CASSPVGGRRGTEAFF
TRBV27	TRBJ2-7	CASSSVDSNEQYF
TRBV5-6	TRBJ2-7	CASIAQGSSYEQYF
TRBV9	TRBJ2-1	CASSVDGGANEQFF
TRBV11-2	TRBJ2-5	CASSRMGREEETQYF
TRBV6-5	TRBJ2-1	CASSLQGYPNNEQFF
TRBV7-2	TRBJ1-3	CASSLAGGAGNTIYF
TRBV4-2	TRBJ2-7	CASSQDLTGYEQYF
TRBV5-1	TRBJ2-5	CASSPGDQETQYF
TRBV12-5	TRBJ2-7	CASGPGVAGPIFDEQYF
TRBV5-1	TRBJ2-2	CASSRRRGTGNTGELFF
TRBV13	TRBJ2-3	CASSPWTSGSTDTQYF
TRBV7-8	TRBJ2-1	CASSSTLGLGLGDYNEQFF
TRBV28	TRBJ2-7	CASSPPGGAILAEQYF
TRBV25-1	TRBJ1-5	CASSGHGWPQHF
TRBV19	TRBJ2-7	CASSPLLLAGDREQYF
TRBV27	TRBJ2-3	CASSFRGDLATQYF
TRBV28	TRBJ1-2	CASGSSLYLANYGYTF